The 8 T cell receptor beta chains listed next were all sequenced from one sample in a study of blood T cell repertoires in COVID-19. The data were produced by immunoSEQ multiplex PCR, yet TCRdb's version contains in-frame clones alone and is incomplete. The sample carries fewer than 350,000 clones, 80% to 90% recorded once. Sequencing was performed on PBMCs or T cells enriched from blood (not recorded which). These receptors all stem from a woman aged 40 to 50 with acute COVID-19.

This rearrangement joins TRBV28 to TRBJ1-1; D is unresolved. Germline CDR1 reads MDHEN; CDR2 reads SYDVKM. V lost 2 bases to trimming and J lost 10 bases, with 8 bases between them. The CDR3 consists of 11 residues. The CDR3 loop is CASSLEGSAFF. In DNA form, the CDR3 reads TGTGCCAGCAGTTTAGAGGGATCAGCTTTCTTT.

In its sample, this clone was seen once. The chain couples TRBV29-1 to TRBJ1-2; D not resolved. The CDR3 totals 11 residues. From germline, CDR1 is SQVTM and CDR2 ANQGSEA. V was shortened by 7 bases and J by 7 bases, with 13 bases between the two germline ends. The CDR3 protein is CSAGSRSGYTF. CDR3 DNA sequence: TGCAGCGCGGGAAGTCGGAGTGGCTACACCTTC.

This clone was recorded once. The chain couples TRBV20-1 to TRBJ2-7; TRBD2 is a possible D gene (5 bases). The CDR3 runs to 11 residues. Germline lookup yields CDR1 DFQATT and CDR2 SNEGSKA (reference sequence). V was trimmed by 5 bases and J by 9 bases, leaving 14 bases between them. This chain's CDR3 is CSAPSLRGQYF. The CDR3 nucleotides read TGCAGTGCTCCTAGTCTTCGGGGGCAGTACTTC.

CDR3: CSASNGASGNQPQHF. The CDR3 DNA follows: TGCAGTGCTAGTAATGGGGCCTCGGGCAATCAGCCCCAGCATTTT. The chain joins TRBV20-1 to TRBJ1-5; D might be TRBD1 (5 bases). Germline CDR1 and CDR2: DFQATT and SNEGSKA (reference sequence). The CDR3 contains 15 residues. Trimming cost V 3 bases and J 2 bases, with 14 bases left between them.

This clone came up once. V gene TRBV28 combines with J gene TRBJ2-3, with 8 bases matching TRBD2. The CDR3 is 16 residues long. Looked up from germline, CDR1 is MDHEN and CDR2 is SYDVKM. With V trimmed by 10 bases and J by 0 bases, 12 bases remained unmatched. Here the CDR3 DNA reads TGTGCCACCTTCCCGGGGGGGTGGTGGAGCACAGATACGCAGTATTTT. Its translation: CATFPGGWWSTDTQYF.

The gene calls are TRBV9 and TRBJ2-7; 7 bases match TRBD1. The CDR3 is 14 amino acids. From germline, CDR1 is SGDLS and CDR2 YYNGEE. Losses at the gene ends were 3 bases for V and 7 bases for J; bases not matched to a gene: 10. The CDR3 protein is CASSARTGEGEQYF. The DNA for the CDR3 is TGTGCCAGCAGCGCCCGGACAGGAGAAGGGGAGCAGTACTTC.

This clone came up once. The genes are TRBV11-1 and TRBJ2-2; 10 bases map to TRBD1. Germline V gene data show CDR1 as SGHAT and CDR2 as FQDESV (reference sequence). The CDR3 has 16 amino acids. Trimming removed 5 bases from V and 5 bases from J; junction bases left unmatched: 8. The chain's CDR3 is CASSHGDRGFTGELFF. CDR3 DNA sequence: TGTGCCAGCAGCCACGGGGACAGGGGATTTACCGGGGAGCTGTTTTTT.

The chain joins TRBV29-1 to TRBJ2-7; 10 bases agree with TRBD1. Germline CDR1 SQVTM, CDR2 ANQGSEA. There are 14 residues in the CDR3. The V segment lost 4 bases and the J segment 7 bases; nucleotides outside the gene matches: 10. This CDR3 reads CSVVRDRGGTEQYF. Written as DNA, the CDR3 is TGCAGCGTTGTCCGGGACAGGGGAGGTACTGAGCAGTACTTC.